The text below deals with one T cell receptor (beta chain). What it recognizes is unknown. These data belong to a study of OX40 agonist ivuxolimab in advanced cancers. Study as a whole: Three patients responded partially, comprising one with hepatocellular carcinoma and two with cutaneous melanoma. Study-wide points: Among T cells, CD8+ cells averaged more expanded clones than CD4+ cells.

The CDR3 covers 14 residues. Germline V gene data show CDR1 as SGHTA and CDR2 as FQGNSA. Unmatched junction bases numbered 8, after V lost 5 bases and J lost 4 bases. This table comes from immunoSEQ multiplex PCR, and its TCRdb copy is limited to in-frame clones, with some not included. The data show 60,000 to 95,000 clones, with around 86% seen just once and around 0.6% held by the top ten. The source material was CD4+ or CD8+ T cells sorted from blood, sampled in a trial of the OX40 agonist ivuxolimab. The clonotype originates from an adult with an advanced solid tumor such as melanoma, head and neck, liver or kidney cancer. This chain joins TRBV7-2 and TRBJ2-7, with TRBD2 matching over 7 bases. This CDR3 is CASSPPGGGYEQYF. The CDR3 DNA reads as TGTGCCAGCAGCCCACCGGGAGGCGGGTACGAGCAGTACTTC.